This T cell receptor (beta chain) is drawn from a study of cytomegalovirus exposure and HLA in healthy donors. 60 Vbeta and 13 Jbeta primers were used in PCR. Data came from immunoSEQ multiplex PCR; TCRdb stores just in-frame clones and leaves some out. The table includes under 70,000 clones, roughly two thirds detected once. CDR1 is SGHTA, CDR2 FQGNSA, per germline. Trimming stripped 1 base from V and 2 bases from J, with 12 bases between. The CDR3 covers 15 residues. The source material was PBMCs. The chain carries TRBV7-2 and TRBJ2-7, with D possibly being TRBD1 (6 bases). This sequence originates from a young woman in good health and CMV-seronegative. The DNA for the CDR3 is TGTGCCAGCAGCTTAGGTGGGGGCGAAGCCTACGAGCAGTACTTC. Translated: CASSLGGGEAYEQYF.